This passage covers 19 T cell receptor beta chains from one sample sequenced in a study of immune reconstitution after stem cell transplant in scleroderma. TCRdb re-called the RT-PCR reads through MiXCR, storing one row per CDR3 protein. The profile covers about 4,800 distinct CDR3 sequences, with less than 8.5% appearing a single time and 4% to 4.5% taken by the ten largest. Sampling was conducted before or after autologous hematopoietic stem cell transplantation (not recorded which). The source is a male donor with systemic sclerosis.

This chain's CDR3 is CASSPRAGELFF. The DNA for the CDR3 is TGTGCCAGTAGTCCCCGGGCCGGGGAGCTGTTTTTT. The chain uses TRBV19 and TRBJ2-2; D remains ambiguous. Trimming pared 5 bases from V and 6 bases from J, leaving 7 bases between. The CDR3 contains 12 residues. Germline V lookup: CDR1 LNHDA, CDR2 SQIVND (reference sequence).

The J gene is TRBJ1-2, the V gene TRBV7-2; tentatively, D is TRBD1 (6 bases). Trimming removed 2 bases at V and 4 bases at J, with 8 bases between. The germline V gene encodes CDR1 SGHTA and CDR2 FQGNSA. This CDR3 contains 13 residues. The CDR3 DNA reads TGTGCCAGCAGCTTACAGGGGTTCTATGGCTACACCTTC. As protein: CASSLQGFYGYTF.

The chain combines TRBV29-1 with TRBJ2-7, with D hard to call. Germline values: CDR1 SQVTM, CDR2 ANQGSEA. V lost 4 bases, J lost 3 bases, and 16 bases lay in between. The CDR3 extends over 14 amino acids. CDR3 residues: CSVVGPPTLYEQYF. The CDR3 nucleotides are TGCAGCGTTGTCGGCCCCCCTACCCTCTACGAGCAGTACTTC.

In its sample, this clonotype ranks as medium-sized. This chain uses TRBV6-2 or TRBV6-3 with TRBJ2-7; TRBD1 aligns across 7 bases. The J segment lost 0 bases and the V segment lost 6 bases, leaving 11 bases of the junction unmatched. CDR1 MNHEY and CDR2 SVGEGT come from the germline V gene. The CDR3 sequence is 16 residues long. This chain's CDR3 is CASSLPRTGFSYEQYF. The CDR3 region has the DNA TGTGCCAGCAGCTTACCCCGGACAGGCTTCTCCTACGAGCAGTACTTC.

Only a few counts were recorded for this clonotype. Here the CDR3 reads CSVRDRDTEAFF. The CDR3 coding sequence is TGCAGCGTCCGGGACAGGGATACTGAAGCTTTCTTT. V usage is TRBV29-1 and J usage is TRBJ1-1, with TRBD1 identical over 9 bases. This CDR3 contains 12 residues. V lost 6 bases and J lost 5; bases outside the gene matches: 4. Per the germline V gene, CDR1 is SQVTM and CDR2 is ANQGSEA.

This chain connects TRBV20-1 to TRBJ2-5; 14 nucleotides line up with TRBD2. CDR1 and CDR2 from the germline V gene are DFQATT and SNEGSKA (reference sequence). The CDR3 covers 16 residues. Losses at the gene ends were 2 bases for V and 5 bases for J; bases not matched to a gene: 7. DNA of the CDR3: TGCAGTGCTAGATCTGGGGGACTAGCGGGAGTGGAGACCCAGTACTTC. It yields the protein CSARSGGLAGVETQYF.

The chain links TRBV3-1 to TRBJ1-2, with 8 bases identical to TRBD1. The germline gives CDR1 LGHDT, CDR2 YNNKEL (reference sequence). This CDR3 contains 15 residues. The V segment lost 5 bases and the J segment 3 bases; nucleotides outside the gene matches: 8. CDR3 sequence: CASSSQGANHYGYTF. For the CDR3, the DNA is TGTGCCAGCAGCTCTCAGGGGGCGAATCACTATGGCTACACCTTC.

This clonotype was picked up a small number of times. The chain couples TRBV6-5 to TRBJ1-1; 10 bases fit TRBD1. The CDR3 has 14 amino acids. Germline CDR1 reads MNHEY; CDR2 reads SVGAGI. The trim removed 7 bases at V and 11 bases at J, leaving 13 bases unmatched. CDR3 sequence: CASTTTFGTGEAFF. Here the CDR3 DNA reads TGTGCCAGCACGACTACATTCGGGACAGGGGAGGCTTTCTTT.

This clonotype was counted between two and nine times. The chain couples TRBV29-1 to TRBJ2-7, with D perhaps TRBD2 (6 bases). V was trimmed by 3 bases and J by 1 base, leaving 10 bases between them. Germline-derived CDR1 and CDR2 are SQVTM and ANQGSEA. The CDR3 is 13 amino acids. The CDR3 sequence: CSVEASASYEQYF. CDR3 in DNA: TGCAGCGTTGAGGCTAGCGCTTCCTACGAGCAGTACTTC.

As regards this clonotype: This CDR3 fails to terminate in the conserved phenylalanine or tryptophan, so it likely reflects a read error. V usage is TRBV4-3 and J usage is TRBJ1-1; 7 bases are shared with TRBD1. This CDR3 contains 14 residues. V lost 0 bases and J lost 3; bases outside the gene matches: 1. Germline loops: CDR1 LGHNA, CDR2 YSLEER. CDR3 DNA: TGCGCCAGCAGCCAAGAAAGGGGGCACACTGAAGCTTTCTCT. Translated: CASSQERGHTEAFS.

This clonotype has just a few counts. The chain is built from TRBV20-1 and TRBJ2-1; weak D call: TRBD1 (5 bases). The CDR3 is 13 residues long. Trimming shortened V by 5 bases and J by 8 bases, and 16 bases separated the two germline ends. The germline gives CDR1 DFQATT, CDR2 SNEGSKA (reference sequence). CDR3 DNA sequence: TGCAGTGCTGATTCAGGGCCTCGGGATGAGCAGTTCTTC. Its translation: CSADSGPRDEQFF.

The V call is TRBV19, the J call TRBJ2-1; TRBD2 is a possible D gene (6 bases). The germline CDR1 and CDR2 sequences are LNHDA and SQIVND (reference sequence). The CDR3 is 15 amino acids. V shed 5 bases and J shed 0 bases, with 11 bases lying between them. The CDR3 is CASSPAGGSYNEQFF. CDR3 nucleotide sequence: TGTGCCAGTAGTCCTGCCGGGGGCTCCTACAATGAGCAGTTCTTC.

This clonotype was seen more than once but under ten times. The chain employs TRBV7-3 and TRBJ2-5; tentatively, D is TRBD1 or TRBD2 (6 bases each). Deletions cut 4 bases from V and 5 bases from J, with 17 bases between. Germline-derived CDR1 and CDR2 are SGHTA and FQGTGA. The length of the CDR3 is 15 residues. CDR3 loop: CASSYTGSRGETQYF. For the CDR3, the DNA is TGTGCCAGCAGCTACACAGGGTCCCGGGGGGAGACCCAGTACTTC.

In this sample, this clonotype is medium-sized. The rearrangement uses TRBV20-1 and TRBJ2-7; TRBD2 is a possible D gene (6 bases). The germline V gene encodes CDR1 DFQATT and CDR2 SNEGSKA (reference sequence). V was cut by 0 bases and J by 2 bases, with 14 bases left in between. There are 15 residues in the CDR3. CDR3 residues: CSARELLGLPYEQYF. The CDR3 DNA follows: TGCAGTGCTAGAGAGCTACTTGGACTACCCTACGAGCAGTACTTC.

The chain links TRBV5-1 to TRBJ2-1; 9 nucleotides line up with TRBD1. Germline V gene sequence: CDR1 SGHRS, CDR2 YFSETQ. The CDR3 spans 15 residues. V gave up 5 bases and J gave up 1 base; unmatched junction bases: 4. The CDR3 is CASRKGQGSYNEQFF. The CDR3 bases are TGCGCCAGCAGGAAGGGACAGGGTTCCTACAATGAGCAGTTCTTC.

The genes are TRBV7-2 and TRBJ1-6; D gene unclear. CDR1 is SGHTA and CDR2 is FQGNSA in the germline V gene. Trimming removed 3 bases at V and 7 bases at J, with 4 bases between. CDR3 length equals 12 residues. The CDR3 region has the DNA TGTGCCAGCAGCTTTATGAATTCACCCCTCCACTTT. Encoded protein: CASSFMNSPLHF.

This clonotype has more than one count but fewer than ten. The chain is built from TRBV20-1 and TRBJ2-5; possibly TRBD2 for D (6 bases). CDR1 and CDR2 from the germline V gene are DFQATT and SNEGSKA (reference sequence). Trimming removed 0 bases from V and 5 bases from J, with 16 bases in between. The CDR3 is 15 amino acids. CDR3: CSARDTSRSPETQYF. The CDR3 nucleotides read TGCAGTGCTAGAGATACTAGCAGAAGTCCCGAGACCCAGTACTTC.

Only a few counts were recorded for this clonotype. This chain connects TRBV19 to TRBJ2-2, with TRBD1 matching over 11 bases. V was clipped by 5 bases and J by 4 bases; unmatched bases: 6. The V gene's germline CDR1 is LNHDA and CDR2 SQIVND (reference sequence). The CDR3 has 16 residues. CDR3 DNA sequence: TGTGCCAGTAGTTATACTGGGACAGGGGGCACCGGGGAGCTGTTTTTT. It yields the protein CASSYTGTGGTGELFF.

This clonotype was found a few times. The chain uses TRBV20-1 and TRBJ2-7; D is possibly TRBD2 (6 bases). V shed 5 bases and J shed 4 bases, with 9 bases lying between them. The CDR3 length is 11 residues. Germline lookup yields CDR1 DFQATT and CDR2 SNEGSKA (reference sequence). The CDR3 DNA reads TGCAGTGCTCACCGGGAGTACGAGCAGTACTTC. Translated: CSAHREYEQYF.